This T cell receptor beta chain was sequenced in a study of CD8+ T cells in alopecia areata. Whole-study context: Severity of treated patients was scored by affected scalp percentage.

Findings of the study overall: Scalp clonality dropped significantly under tofacitinib, as did expanded CD8+ top-100 clones. In scalp and blood, many expanded lesional clones persisted during tofacitinib.

RNA extraction and reverse transcription yielded cDNA as sequencing template. Data came from immunoSEQ multiplex PCR; TCRdb stores just in-frame clones and leaves some out. The data contain hundreds of thousands of clones, about three fifths of them singletons. Germline V gives CDR1 SGHTA, CDR2 FQGNSA. This CDR3 comprises 13 residues. V lost 5 bases, J lost 5 bases, and 12 bases lay in between. Stated treatment: oral pan-JAK inhibitor, 5-10 mg twice daily. Of note for this clone: Antigen: not known.

The rearrangement uses TRBV7-2 and TRBJ2-5, with D perhaps TRBD2 (6 bases). The sequence was obtained from a human donor with alopecia areata. Sequences were derived from CD4+ T cells sorted from blood, sampled around week 53, from a patient treated with tofacitinib. CDR3 in DNA: TGTGCCAGCAGCCGACCAGGGAGGGAGACCCAGTACTTC. This gives the protein CASSRPGRETQYF.